This T cell receptor beta chain was sequenced for a study of OX40 agonist ivuxolimab in advanced cancers. Looked up from germline, CDR1 is MDHEN and CDR2 is SYDVKM. The length of the CDR3 is 10 residues. The V end lost 6 bases, the J end lost 7 bases, and 4 bases lay between the germline ends. This table comes from immunoSEQ multiplex PCR, and its TCRdb copy is limited to in-frame clones, with some not included. The table includes 55,000 to 60,000 clones, over 90% detected once. Cycle 7 day 1, cycle 4 day 1, and baseline were the timepoints at which blood was sampled. The genes are TRBV28 and TRBJ2-1; D is unresolved. The sequence was collected from an adult with an advanced solid tumor such as melanoma, head and neck, liver or kidney cancer. The input for sequencing was CD4+ or CD8+ T cells sorted from blood, taken in a trial of the OX40 agonist ivuxolimab. Here the CDR3 reads CASRLNEQFF. CDR3 DNA: TGTGCCAGCAGACTAAATGAGCAGTTCTTC.